These 23 T cell receptor beta chains came from one sample sequenced in a study of CD8+ T cells in alopecia areata (dated by TCRdb to between 2018 and 2020). Library preparation employed the immunoSEQ multiplex PCR assay. For TCR sequencing, RNA was extracted from every sample and reverse transcribed into cDNA to serve as template. Imported from immuneACCESS, the table was reduced by TCRdb to in-frame sequences with V and J called. These copies leave out some clones; in studies compared against another copy, an unresolved V gene accounts for under half, and the cause of the remainder is not known. Recorded for this sample are roughly 190,000 clones; approximately 57% of them occurred a single time. The ten most abundant clones make up 1% of the sample. Per the publication, the time point label means: 20 to 30 weeks on oral tofacitinib. The sample's treatment or condition label, decoded: oral pan-JAK inhibitor, 5-10 mg twice daily.

The sequencing here drew on CD4+ T cells sorted from blood, taken at week 24, from a patient treated with tofacitinib. These receptors all come from a human donor with alopecia areata.

Concerning this clone itself: Other DNA sequences in this specimen translate into the identical CDR3. This chain joins TRBV29-1 and TRBJ1-1; D remains ambiguous. The V gene lost 1 base and the J gene lost 0 bases, with 6 bases spanning the gap. CDR3 length equals 13 residues. Germline lookup yields CDR1 SQVTM and CDR2 ANQGSEA. CDR3 region: CSVEGRLNTEAFF. CDR3 DNA: TGCAGCGTTGAAGGCAGGCTGAACACTGAAGCTTTCTTT. The entire variable domain, with the rest obtained from reference TRBV29-1 and TRBJ1-1, is as follows: SAVISQKPSRDICQRGTSLTIQCQVDSQVTMMFWYRQQPGQSLTLIATANQGSEATYESGFVIDKFPISRPNLTFSTLTVSNMSPEDSSIYLCSVEGRLNTEAFFGQGTRLTVV.

This chain links TRBV29-1 with TRBJ1-2, with 8 bases that match TRBD1. Germline trimming cut 2 bases from V and 8 bases from J; bases unmatched to any gene: 4. The CDR3 is 12 amino acids. Germline V gene sequence: CDR1 SQVTM, CDR2 ANQGSEA. CDR3 amino acids: CSVEPGGGGYTF. As DNA, the CDR3 is TGCAGCGTTGAACCAGGGGGCGGAGGCTACACCTTC.

The chain recombines TRBV29-1 with TRBJ2-4, with D hard to call. Trimming took 2 bases from V and 6 from J, leaving 5 bases between them. The CDR3 spans 11 residues. Germline V CDR1 and CDR2: SQVTM, ANQGSEA. The CDR3 sequence: CSVEFGNIQYF. Here the CDR3 DNA reads TGCAGCGTTGAATTCGGAAACATTCAGTACTTC.

This clone was seen a handful of times. The chain recombines TRBV5-6 with TRBJ1-2; 8 bases are a match to TRBD1. Trimming removed 4 bases from V and 4 bases from J; junction bases left unmatched: 3. CDR3 length equals 13 residues. Germline V gives CDR1 SGHDT, CDR2 YYEEEE. CDR3 bases: TGTGCCAGCAGCGGACAGGGCGGCTATGGCTACACCTTC. This codes for CASSGQGGYGYTF.

This chain's CDR3 is CASSLSQPGTDTQYF. The CDR3 DNA is TGCGCCAGCAGCTTGTCTCAGCCCGGGACAGATACGCAGTATTTT. The chain joins TRBV5-1 to TRBJ2-3; D unclear. Germline-derived CDR1 and CDR2 are SGHRS and YFSETQ. The length of the CDR3 is 15 residues. Trimming took 1 base from V and 3 from J, leaving 12 bases between them.

The V call is TRBV30, the J call TRBJ2-7; D uncertain. The CDR3 has 15 amino acids. V was shortened by 2 bases and J by 5 bases, with 19 bases between the two germline ends. Germline lookup yields CDR1 GTSNPN and CDR2 SVGIG (reference sequence). The CDR3 coding sequence is TGTGCCTGGAGTCTAAAGGGTGTGCTATCTAACGAGCAGTACTTC. Translating it yields CAWSLKGVLSNEQYF.

This clone showed up just a few times. The chain employs TRBV29-1 and TRBJ1-6; TRBD1 might be the D (6 bases). Between the trimmed V and J ends, which lost 5 bases and 5 bases, there was a span of 13 bases. Germline V gene lookup returns CDR1 SQVTM and CDR2 ANQGSEA. CDR3 length: 14 amino acids. For the CDR3, the DNA is TGCAGCGTTCAACAAGGGGGGGATAATTCACCCCTCCACTTT. It translates to CSVQQGGDNSPLHF.

This clone has more than one count but fewer than ten. This chain joins TRBV5-6 and TRBJ2-3, with TRBD1 matching over 7 bases. With V trimmed by 3 bases and J by 5 bases, 9 bases remained unmatched. This CDR3 is built from 15 residues. In germline, CDR1 is SGHDT, CDR2 YYEEEE. The CDR3 DNA reads TGTGCCAGCAGCTCTACAGGGGAAGGAGAAGATACGCAGTATTTT. As protein: CASSSTGEGEDTQYF.

This clone appeared a few times. V and J are TRBV30 and TRBJ2-6; D gene ambiguous. The CDR3 runs to 18 residues. Trimming took 5 bases from V and 0 from J, leaving 20 bases between them. Germline CDR1 and CDR2: GTSNPN and SVGIG (reference sequence). The CDR3 here is CAWEKRTRASSGANVLTF. The CDR3 coding sequence is TGTGCCTGGGAAAAGCGAACAAGGGCAAGCTCTGGGGCCAACGTCCTGACTTTC.

The chain's CDR3 is CSVAPRQSYGYTF. The DNA for the CDR3 is TGCAGCGTCGCACCAAGACAGAGCTATGGCTACACCTTC. The rearrangement links TRBV29-1 to TRBJ1-2, with a weak D call TRBD1 (5 bases). This CDR3 has 13 amino acids. Germline CDR1 reads SQVTM; CDR2 reads ANQGSEA. V gave up 6 bases and J gave up 4 bases, with 15 bases separating them. Full variable domain (remainder filled in from reference TRBV29-1 and TRBJ1-2): SAVISQKPSRDICQRGTSLTIQCQVDSQVTMMFWYRQQPGQSLTLIATANQGSEATYESGFVIDKFPISRPNLTFSTLTVSNMSPEDSSIYLCSVAPRQSYGYTFGSGTRLTVV.

The chain is built from TRBV7-9 and TRBJ1-6; 7 positions match TRBD1. Germline V gene lookup returns CDR1 SEHNR and CDR2 FQNEAQ (reference sequence). V dropped 5 bases and J dropped 9; count of bases not matched to a gene: 7. The CDR3 is 14 amino acids. The CDR3 loop is CASSALTGSSPLHF. CDR3 nucleotide sequence: TGTGCCAGCAGCGCACTGACAGGGTCTTCACCCCTCCACTTT.

CDR3 region: CASSSDPNTGELFF. The CDR3 bases are TGCGCCAGCAGCTCCGACCCGAACACCGGGGAGCTGTTTTTT. V and J are TRBV5-1 and TRBJ2-2; D call uncertain. Germline V gives CDR1 SGHRS, CDR2 YFSETQ. The CDR3 loop spans 14 amino acids. Trimming stripped 3 bases from V and 0 bases from J, with 6 bases between.

The CDR3 DNA reads as TGTGCCTGGAGTGTCCAGGGAGCTCAGCCCCAGCATTTT. Residues: CAWSVQGAQPQHF. J is TRBJ1-5 and V is TRBV30; possible D gene TRBD1, 5 bases. Germline V CDR1 and CDR2: GTSNPN, SVGIG (reference sequence). Trimming left V 0 bases short and J 6 bases short, with 9 bases between. CDR3 length: 13 residues. The full variable domain, with the rest looked up from reference TRBV30 and TRBJ1-5, is SQTIHQWPATLVQPVGSPLSLECTVEGTSNPNLYWYRQAAGRGLQLLFYSVGIGQISSEVPQNLSASRPQDRQFILSSKKLLLSDSGFYLCAWSVQGAQPQHFGDGTRLSIL.

The chain has TRBV9 and TRBJ2-5; 8 bases match TRBD1. With V trimmed by 2 bases and J by 5 bases, 8 bases remained unmatched. This CDR3 has 15 residues. CDR1 and CDR2 (germline): SGDLS, YYNGEE. The CDR3 spells CASSVLSGGVETQYF. CDR3 DNA sequence: TGTGCCAGCAGCGTGTTGTCAGGGGGCGTTGAGACCCAGTACTTC.

The chain couples TRBV11-1 to TRBJ2-7; 14 positions match TRBD2. The trim removed 1 base at V and 2 bases at J, leaving 7 bases unmatched. The germline V gene encodes CDR1 SGHAT and CDR2 FQDESV (reference sequence). The length of the CDR3 is 18 residues. The DNA for the CDR3 is TGTGCCAGCAGCTTAGGAGGACTAGCGGGGGGCGCGGCCTACGAGCAGTACTTC. It is translated as CASSLGGLAGGAAYEQYF.

The chain joins TRBV5-1 to TRBJ2-1, with D possibly matching TRBD1 (7 bases). The V end lost 4 bases, the J end lost 2 bases, and 13 bases lay between the germline ends. The CDR3 has 15 residues. The germline V gene has CDR1 SGHRS and CDR2 YFSETQ. This CDR3 is CASSPGDRTYNEQFF. CDR3 sequence (DNA): TGCGCCAGCAGCCCGGGGGACAGAACCTACAATGAGCAGTTCTTC.

The chain employs TRBV29-1 and TRBJ1-1; no firm D call. The ends were cut back, 3 bases at V and 4 bases at J, with 24 bases in the middle. CDR3 length: 17 residues. Per germline, CDR1 SQVTM and CDR2 ANQGSEA. The CDR3 protein is CSVDPLGGQISGTEAFF. The CDR3 DNA is TGCAGCGTTGATCCCCTCGGTGGGCAAATCTCGGGCACTGAAGCTTTCTTT.

The CDR3 nucleotides read TGCGCCAGCAGCTTGGGACCGGGACAGTCATCTGAAAAACTGTTTTTT. Its protein product is CASSLGPGQSSEKLFF. The chain uses TRBV5-1 and TRBJ1-4; 7 bases map to TRBD1. The CDR3 sequence is 16 residues long. Per the germline V gene, CDR1 is SGHRS and CDR2 is YFSETQ. J was trimmed by 7 bases and V by 0 bases; bases with no gene match: 9.

This chain links TRBV4-3 with TRBJ2-1; 15 bases are a match to TRBD2. CDR1 and CDR2 (germline): LGHNA, YSLEER. The CDR3 extends over 16 amino acids. V was clipped by 0 bases and J by 11 bases; unmatched bases: 5. The CDR3 coding sequence is TGCGCCAGCAGCCAAGATGTGGGACTAGCGGGGGGACAGCAGTTCTTC. This translates into CASSQDVGLAGGQQFF.

The chain is built from TRBV5-1 and TRBJ2-2, with 10 bases fitting TRBD1. V shed 9 bases, J shed 6 bases, and the junction held 8 bases outside the gene matches. This CDR3 is 14 amino acids long. Germline V gene lookup returns CDR1 SGHRS and CDR2 YFSETQ. In DNA form, the CDR3 reads TGCGCCACCGCGACAGGGGGCGGTTCCGGGGAGCTGTTTTTT. Its translation: CATATGGGSGELFF.

The rearrangement joins TRBV29-1 to TRBJ2-3; 10 nucleotides agree with TRBD2. V was pared by 5 bases and J by 0 bases, with 2 bases of the junction left unmatched. Germline CDR1 and CDR2: SQVTM and ANQGSEA. This CDR3 region has 14 residues. In DNA form, the CDR3 reads TGCAGCGTTCGGACTAGCGGAAGCACAGATACGCAGTATTTT. Translation: CSVRTSGSTDTQYF.

The chain joins TRBV29-1 to TRBJ1-1; D possibly corresponds to TRBD1 (5 bases). Trimming cost V 0 bases and J 11 bases, with 13 bases left between them. Germline V gives CDR1 SQVTM, CDR2 ANQGSEA. The CDR3 consists of 12 residues. For the CDR3, the DNA is TGCAGCGTTGAAGATCCCGGACATTCGGCTTTCTTT. Translated, it gives CSVEDPGHSAFF.

This clone was observed a few times. The chain carries TRBV30 and TRBJ2-1; TRBD2 is a possible D gene (5 bases). The germline V and J ends were trimmed by 0 bases and 7 bases, with 10 bases remaining between them. CDR3 length: 13 residues. The germline gives CDR1 GTSNPN, CDR2 SVGIG (reference sequence). In DNA form, the CDR3 reads TGTGCCTGGAGTGTACCGCTAGCAAATGAGCAGTTCTTC. Translated, it gives CAWSVPLANEQFF.